Following are 13 T cell receptor beta chains from one sample sequenced in a study of beta chain features in type 1 diabetes. What was sequenced were expressed TCRB transcripts, since all of the isolated RNA had been reverse transcribed. Sequencing used immunoSEQ multiplex PCR; TCRdb keeps in-frame clones, though not all of them. The table lists around 150,000 clones, approximately 9.1% of them singletons. These receptors have no identified antigens. Study observations and caveats: Shortening that was moderate but significant affected the TCRB CDR3s of Type 1 diabetes patients in all four CD4+ subsets.

Sequenced sample: central memory CD4+ T cells from blood. All receptors come from a woman aged 25 to 45 with type 1 diabetes.

The genes are TRBV4-1 and TRBJ2-3; 10 bases fit TRBD1. J lost 2 bases, V lost 0 bases, and 8 bases had no gene match. The germline CDR1 and CDR2 sequences are MGHRA and YSYEKL. This CDR3 is 18 amino acids long. CDR3 coding DNA: TGCGCCAGCAGCCAAGATGGGGGGACAGGGGTCCCCACAGATACGCAGTATTTT. Translated: CASSQDGGTGVPTDTQYF.

There are a few counts of this clone. The chain combines TRBV9 with TRBJ2-1, with TRBD2 matching over 7 bases. Germline CDR1 is SGDLS and CDR2 is YYNGEE. The CDR3 consists of 12 residues. The trim removed 4 bases at V and 15 bases at J, leaving 10 bases unmatched. The CDR3 coding sequence is TGTGCCAGCAGCACAGAGCGGGGTATTAGGTTCTTC. Amino acids: CASSTERGIRFF.

This clone was observed a few times. The CDR3 reads CAWSVLGATSNQPQHF. The CDR3 bases are TGTGCCTGGAGTGTACTGGGGGCAACAAGCAATCAGCCCCAGCATTTT. This chain joins TRBV30 and TRBJ1-5, with D possibly TRBD1 on 6 matching bases. In germline, CDR1 is GTSNPN, CDR2 SVGIG (reference sequence). The CDR3 is 16 residues long. The ends were cut back, 0 bases at V and 1 base at J, with 13 bases in the middle.

V usage is TRBV7-2 and J usage is TRBJ2-1; TRBD2 matches 8 bases. The length of the CDR3 is 14 residues. From germline, CDR1 is SGHTA and CDR2 FQGNSA. Trimming removed 7 bases from V and 4 bases from J; junction bases left unmatched: 6. DNA for the CDR3: TGTGCCAGCACGCGGGAGGCCGCGTACAATGAGCAGTTCTTC. It translates to CASTREAAYNEQFF.

This clone was observed many times. The chain recombines TRBV19 with TRBJ2-7; D call uncertain. The CDR3 covers 12 residues. V was trimmed by 3 bases and J by 4 bases, leaving 7 bases between them. Germline CDR1 and CDR2: LNHDA and SQIVND (reference sequence). For the CDR3, the DNA is TGTGCCAGTAGTATGTACGGTTACGAGCAGTACTTC. Its translation: CASSMYGYEQYF.

This clone was seen more than once but under ten times. The chain links TRBV7-9 to TRBJ1-2; 11 bases map to TRBD1. V trimming: 5 bases; J trimming: 4 bases; junction bases outside the gene matches: 3. The germline V gene encodes CDR1 SEHNR and CDR2 FQNEAQ (reference sequence). This CDR3 has 14 amino acids. The CDR3 DNA reads as TGTGCCAGCAGCCATGGGACAGGGGGCTATGGCTACACCTTC. This translates into CASSHGTGGYGYTF.

This clone showed up just a few times. The rearrangement uses TRBV28 and TRBJ1-1; possible D gene TRBD1, 5 bases. V lost 2 bases to trimming and J lost 5 bases, with 12 bases between them. Germline V gene sequence: CDR1 MDHEN, CDR2 SYDVKM. This CDR3 region has 14 residues. CDR3 nucleotide sequence: TGTGCCAGCAGTTTACCGGGGGGAATTACTGAAGCTTTCTTT. This translates into CASSLPGGITEAFF.

This clone was detected only a few times. The chain recombines TRBV15 with TRBJ2-5; no firm D call. The CDR3 spans 16 residues. In germline, CDR1 is LNHNV, CDR2 YYDKDF (reference sequence). Trimming removed 0 bases at V and 1 base at J, with 12 bases between. CDR3 protein: CATSRDSPPRQETQYF. CDR3 in DNA: TGTGCCACCAGCAGAGATAGCCCGCCACGCCAAGAGACCCAGTACTTC. The whole variable domain, filled in from reference TRBV15 and TRBJ2-5, reads DAMVIQNPRYQVTQFGKPVTLSCSQTLNHNVMYWYQQKSSQAPKLLFHYYDKDFNNEADTPDNFQSRRPNTSFCFLDIRSPGLGDTAMYLCATSRDSPPRQETQYFGPGTRLLVL.

This clone was detected only a few times. The chain has TRBV6-1 and TRBJ2-7, with no clear D. The germline V and J ends were trimmed by 5 bases and 3 bases, with 14 bases remaining between them. Germline lookup yields CDR1 MNHNS and CDR2 SASEGT. This CDR3 spans 14 amino acids. The CDR3 DNA follows: TGTGCCAGCAGTCGTTCGCAGACTCTCTACGAGCAGTACTTC. The encoded protein is CASSRSQTLYEQYF.

The chain couples TRBV5-6 to TRBJ1-2; 9 nucleotides agree with TRBD1. CDR1 is SGHDT, CDR2 YYEEEE, per germline. Trimming at V came to 0 bases and at J to 6 bases, leaving 6 bases not matched to a gene. There are 15 residues in the CDR3. CDR3 bases: TGTGCCAGCAGCTTGGTCCGGACAGGGGATAATGGCTACACCTTC. This gives the protein CASSLVRTGDNGYTF.

This clone has only a few counts. J is TRBJ2-7 and V is TRBV29-1; 9 bases align to TRBD2. Germline V gives CDR1 SQVTM, CDR2 ANQGSEA. The J segment lost 2 bases and the V segment lost 7 bases, leaving 9 bases of the junction unmatched. CDR3 length equals 14 residues. The CDR3 DNA follows: TGCAGCGCACTCACGGGCGGGAGGGCCTACGAGCAGTACTTC. Translated: CSALTGGRAYEQYF.

This clone has just a few counts. V usage is TRBV7-2 and J usage is TRBJ2-5, with D perhaps matching TRBD1 (5 bases). CDR1 SGHTA and CDR2 FQGNSA come from the germline V gene. Trimming removed 5 bases from V and 5 bases from J, with 18 bases in between. This CDR3 region has 15 residues. CDR3 bases: TGTGCCAGCAGCCTCCGCAGGGATGCGTGGGAGACCCAGTACTTC. Its translation: CASSLRRDAWETQYF.

The DNA for the CDR3 is TGCGCCAGCAGCTCGACAGGACTGGACTACAATGAGCAGTTCTTC. It translates to CASSSTGLDYNEQFF. This chain connects TRBV5-1 to TRBJ2-1; tentatively, D is TRBD1 (6 bases). This CDR3 region has 15 residues. Per the germline V gene, CDR1 is SGHRS and CDR2 is YFSETQ. The V gene lost 3 bases and the J gene lost 3 bases, with 13 bases spanning the gap.